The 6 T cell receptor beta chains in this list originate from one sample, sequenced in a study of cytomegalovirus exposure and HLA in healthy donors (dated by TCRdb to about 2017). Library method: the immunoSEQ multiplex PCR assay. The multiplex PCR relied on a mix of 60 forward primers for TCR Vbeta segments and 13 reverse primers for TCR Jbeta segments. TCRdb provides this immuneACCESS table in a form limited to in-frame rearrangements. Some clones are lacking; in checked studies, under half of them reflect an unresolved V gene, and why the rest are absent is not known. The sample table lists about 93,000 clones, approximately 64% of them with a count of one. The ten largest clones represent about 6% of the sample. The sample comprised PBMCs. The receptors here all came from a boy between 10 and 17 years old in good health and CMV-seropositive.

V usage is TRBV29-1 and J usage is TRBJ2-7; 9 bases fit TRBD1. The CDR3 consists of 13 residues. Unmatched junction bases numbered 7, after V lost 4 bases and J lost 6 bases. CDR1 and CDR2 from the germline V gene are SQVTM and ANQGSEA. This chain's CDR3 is CSVGWDRDREQYF. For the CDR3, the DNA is TGCAGCGTTGGTTGGGACAGGGACCGCGAGCAGTACTTC.

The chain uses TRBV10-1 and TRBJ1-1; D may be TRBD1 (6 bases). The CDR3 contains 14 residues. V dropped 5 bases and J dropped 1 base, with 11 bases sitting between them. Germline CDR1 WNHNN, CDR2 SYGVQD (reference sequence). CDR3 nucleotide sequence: TGCGCCAGCAGTCACAGGGCTTGGAACACTGAAGCTTTCTTT. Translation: CASSHRAWNTEAFF.

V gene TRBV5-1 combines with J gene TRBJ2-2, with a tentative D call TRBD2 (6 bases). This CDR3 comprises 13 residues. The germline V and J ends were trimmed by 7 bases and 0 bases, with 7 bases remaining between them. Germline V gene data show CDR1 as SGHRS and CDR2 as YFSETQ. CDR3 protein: CASAGTNTGELFF. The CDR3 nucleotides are TGCGCCAGCGCGGGGACGAACACCGGGGAGCTGTTTTTT.

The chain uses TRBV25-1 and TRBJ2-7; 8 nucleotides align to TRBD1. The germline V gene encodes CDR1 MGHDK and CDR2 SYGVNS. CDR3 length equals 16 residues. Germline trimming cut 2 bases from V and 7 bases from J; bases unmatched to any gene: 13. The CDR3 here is CASSEIGGDRTSEQYF. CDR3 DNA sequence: TGTGCCAGCAGTGAAATAGGCGGGGACAGGACTTCAGAGCAGTACTTC.

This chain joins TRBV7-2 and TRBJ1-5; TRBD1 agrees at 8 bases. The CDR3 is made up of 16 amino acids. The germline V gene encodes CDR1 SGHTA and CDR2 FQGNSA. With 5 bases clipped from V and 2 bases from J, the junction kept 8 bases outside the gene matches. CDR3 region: CASSPQTGVGNQPQHF. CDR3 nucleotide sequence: TGTGCCAGCAGCCCCCAGACAGGGGTCGGCAATCAGCCCCAGCATTTT.

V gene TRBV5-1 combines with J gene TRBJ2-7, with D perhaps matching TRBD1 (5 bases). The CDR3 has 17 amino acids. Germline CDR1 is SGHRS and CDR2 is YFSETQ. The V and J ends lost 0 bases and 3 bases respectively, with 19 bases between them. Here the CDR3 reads CASSLAKLGDSYYEQYF. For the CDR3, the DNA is TGCGCCAGCAGCTTGGCCAAGCTAGGCGACAGTTACTACGAGCAGTACTTC.